This is a list of T cell receptor beta chains from one sample in a study of metastatic and nonmetastatic thyroid tumors. TCRdb redid the clone calls on the PCR reads using MiXCR. Among roughly 59,000 clones listed, under 20% were seen once. Material for sequencing was blood. These receptors all stem from a male donor with papillary thyroid cancer or a benign thyroid nodule (not recorded which). Some clones in this sample may be carry-over from other donors' samples. Both conserved end residues are part of each CDR3. The D gene is left open where the match is weak. The listing skips clone size in some rows; elsewhere it reads once, few, many or a size class.

clone_size j_call v_call d_call cdr3_nt cdr3_aa
many TRBJ1-2 TRBV27 - TGTGCCAGCAGTTTATTCCAGGGGAGGTATGGCTACACCTTC CASSLFQGRYGYTF
many TRBJ2-2 TRBV5-1 TRBD2 TGCGCCAGCAGTCGACTAGCGGGAGAAGCCGGGGAGCTGTTTTTT CASSRLAGEAGELFF
medium-sized TRBJ2-7 TRBV28 - TGTGCCAGCAGTTTGGCCGGTCCCCGCTCCTACGAGCAGTACTTC CASSLAGPRSYEQYF
many TRBJ1-5 TRBV30 - TGTGCCTGGAGGGTGGGGGATCAGCCCCAGCATTTT CAWRVGDQPQHF
many TRBJ2-7 TRBV28 TRBD1 TGTGCCAGCAGCGGGACAGCGACCTACGAGCAGTACTTC CASSGTATYEQYF
- TRBJ2-5 TRBV6-1 TRBD2 TGTGCCAGCAGCGGACTAGCGGGGGGGCTCCAGTACTTC CASSGLAGGLQYF
many TRBJ1-3 TRBV20-1 TRBD1 TGCAGTGCTGAGGACAGGGCTCGTGGAAACACCATATATTTT CSAEDRARGNTIYF
- TRBJ1-2 TRBV4-1 TRBD1 TGCGCCAGCAGCGGAAGGACAGGGGGTAACTATGGCTACACCTTC CASSGRTGGNYGYTF
- TRBJ2-5 TRBV7-3 TRBD2 TGTGCCAGCAGCTTAAGGGCGACTAGCGGGGGGGTGACGGAGACCCAGTACTTC CASSLRATSGGVTETQYF
- TRBJ2-2 TRBV6-1 TRBD2 TGTGCCAGCAGCGGACTAGCGGGGGGGCCTGGGCTGTTTTTT CASSGLAGGPGLFF
many TRBJ2-3 TRBV20-1 - TGCAGTGCCCGTTGGGCGAGGGATACGCAGTATTTT CSARWARDTQYF
- TRBJ1-1 TRBV2 TRBD1 TGTGCCAGCAGCCAGGACAGGGGGCTCACTGAAGCTTTCTTT CASSQDRGLTEAFF
many TRBJ2-2 TRBV5-1 - TGCGCCAGCAGCTTGGGACAGTCGGGCGGGGAGCTGTTTTTT CASSLGQSGGELFF
few TRBJ1-2 TRBV6-2/TRBV6-3 - TGTGCCAGCAGTTACACATTCGGTTATGGATACACCTTC CASSYTFGYGYTF
many TRBJ1-6 TRBV12-3/TRBV12-4 - TGTGCCAGCAGACAAGACAGATATAATTCACCCCTCCACTTT CASRQDRYNSPLHF
many TRBJ2-5 TRBV5-5 - TGTGCCAGCAGCTTCTGGGCGCGCGAGGAAGAGACCCAGTACTTC CASSFWAREEETQYF